The next 22 T cell receptor beta chains were all read from a single sample in a study of post-analysis software for immune sequencing data. Study results and limitations: Elevated frequency relative to controls characterized four or five TRBV segments in patients, TRBV5-6, TRBV5-1 and TRBV20-1 among them.

These receptors' targets are unknown. Unique molecular identifiers were carried by the TCR beta cDNA libraries. TCRdb re-called the PCR reads through MiXCR, storing one row per CDR3 protein. The data contain about 190,000 distinct CDR3 sequences, roughly 28% of them singletons. The sample taken for sequencing was blood. Every receptor here comes from a girl aged 2-17 years with multiple sclerosis.

This clonotype occurred many times. This chain links TRBV12-3 or TRBV12-4 with TRBJ1-2; perhaps TRBD1 as D (5 bases). This CDR3 region has 15 residues. V was trimmed by 5 bases and J by 4 bases, leaving 17 bases between them. CDR3 DNA: TGTGCCAGCAGTCCTAACCTCGGGGGGACCTATGGCTACACCTTC. Translation: CASSPNLGGTYGYTF.

On this clonotype itself: A read error may account for a junction end that differs from germline. This chain uses TRBV12-3 or TRBV12-4 with TRBJ2-6; the D is unclear. The CDR3 contains 20 residues. The CDR3 spells CASSLGIPKFYEVWANVPTF. The CDR3 coding sequence is TGTGCCAGCAGTTTAGGCATTCCGAAATTCTATGAGGTATGGGCCAACGTCCCGACTTTC.

The chain couples TRBV7-6 to TRBJ1-1, with 7 bases that match TRBD1. The CDR3 is made up of 16 amino acids. Germline V gene sequence: CDR1 SGHVS, CDR2 FNYEAQ. V was clipped by 3 bases and J by 5 bases; unmatched bases: 12. This CDR3 is CASSFRRGRIRTEAFF. CDR3 DNA sequence: TGTGCCAGCAGCTTTAGGAGGGGGCGGATTAGGACTGAAGCTTTCTTT.

The chain recombines TRBV19 with TRBJ2-3; 8 bases agree with TRBD2. Losses at the gene ends were 7 bases for V and 3 bases for J; bases not matched to a gene: 15. The germline gives CDR1 LNHDA, CDR2 SQIVND (reference sequence). The CDR3 totals 17 residues. The CDR3 spells CASTVRLAGIGTDTQYF. The CDR3 nucleotides are TGTGCCAGTACCGTTCGGCTAGCGGGCATCGGTACAGATACGCAGTATTTT. The complete variable domain, with remaining parts taken from reference TRBV19 and TRBJ2-3, reads DGGITQSPKYLFRKEGQNVTLSCEQNLNHDAMYWYRQDPGQGLRLIYYSQIVNDFQKGDIAEGYSVSREKKESFPLTVTSAQKNPTAFYLCASTVRLAGIGTDTQYFGPGTRLTVL.

This rearrangement joins TRBV5-1 to TRBJ1-1; 9 nucleotides align to TRBD1. Trimming took 3 bases from V and 6 from J; bases not matched to a gene: 6. Per the germline V gene, CDR1 is SGHRS and CDR2 is YFSETQ. The CDR3 contains 14 residues. CDR3 loop: CASSSTGGWAEAFF. The CDR3, as DNA: TGCGCCAGCAGCTCGACAGGGGGATGGGCTGAAGCTTTCTTT. The full variable domain, with the rest looked up from reference TRBV5-1 and TRBJ1-1, is KAGVTQTPRYLIKTRGQQVTLSCSPISGHRSVSWYQQTPGQGLQFLFEYFSETQRNKGNFPGRFSGRQFSNSRSEMNVSTLELGDSALYLCASSSTGGWAEAFFGQGTRLTVV.

This chain joins TRBV20-1 and TRBJ1-5, with D unclear. This CDR3 region has 16 residues. The V end lost 6 bases, the J end lost 8 bases, and 26 bases lay between the germline ends. Germline CDR1 DFQATT, CDR2 SNEGSKA (reference sequence). The CDR3 DNA reads as TGCAGTGCCCGACTCGCCAGGTCGGGAACTAACAAGCCCCAGCATTTT. Translating gives CSARLARSGTNKPQHF.

Turning to this clonotype: It may be a read error: a sequence one base away is much more abundant. The rearrangement joins TRBV6-5 to TRBJ2-1; TRBD2 matches at 7 bases. V gave up 7 bases and J gave up 6 bases; unmatched junction bases: 6. Looked up from germline, CDR1 is MNHEY and CDR2 is SVGAGI. CDR3 length: 13 amino acids. In nucleotides, the CDR3 is TGTGCCAGCAAGGGAGGGCTCTGCAATGAGCAGTTCTTC. This encodes CASKGGLCNEQFF.

Only a few counts were recorded for this clonotype. The chain uses TRBV5-1 and TRBJ1-1; 9 bases agree with TRBD1. CDR1 is SGHRS and CDR2 is YFSETQ in the germline V gene. V was pared by 4 bases and J by 0 bases, with 7 bases of the junction left unmatched. This CDR3 contains 16 residues. DNA for the CDR3: TGCGCCAGCAGCAGGGGACAGGGAGGCATGAACACTGAAGCTTTCTTT. As protein: CASSRGQGGMNTEAFF.

As DNA, the CDR3 is TGTGCCAGCAGCCTCTCTGAACTAGCGGGAGACGAGCAGTACTTC. Amino acids: CASSLSELAGDEQYF. V gene TRBV7-9 combines with J gene TRBJ2-4, with 11 bases aligning to TRBD2. The closer fit of TRBJ2-7 to the DNA end suggests the J call may be wrong. CDR3 length equals 15 residues. Germline V gene data show CDR1 as SEHNR and CDR2 as FQNEAQ (reference sequence).

The chain is built from TRBV4-1 and TRBJ2-2; D unclear. The CDR3 totals 14 residues. Germline lookup yields CDR1 MGHRA and CDR2 YSYEKL. V lost 5 bases to trimming and J lost 4 bases, with 11 bases between them. The CDR3 loop is CASSEGPSTGELFF. For the CDR3, the DNA is TGCGCCAGCAGCGAAGGACCCTCCACCGGGGAGCTGTTTTTT.

This clonotype showed up just a few times. V and J are TRBV5-1 and TRBJ2-1, with 7 bases that match TRBD1. The CDR3 loop spans 15 amino acids. CDR1 SGHRS and CDR2 YFSETQ come from the germline V gene. J was trimmed by 6 bases and V by 4 bases; bases with no gene match: 10. The CDR3 nucleotides read TGCGCCAGCAGCGAACAGGGGATTGGGGGCAATGAGCAGTTCTTC. Its protein product is CASSEQGIGGNEQFF.

This clonotype was picked up a small number of times. The genes are TRBV5-1 and TRBJ2-3, with D possibly being TRBD1 or TRBD2 (6 bases each). With 2 bases removed from V and 5 bases from J, the gap between germline ends came to 12 bases. The CDR3 is 14 residues long. The V gene's germline CDR1 is SGHRS and CDR2 YFSETQ. CDR3 residues: CASSFVGGGDTQYF. CDR3 in DNA: TGCGCCAGCAGCTTTGTCGGGGGCGGAGATACGCAGTATTTT. The entire variable domain, with the rest obtained from reference TRBV5-1 and TRBJ2-3, is as follows: KAGVTQTPRYLIKTRGQQVTLSCSPISGHRSVSWYQQTPGQGLQFLFEYFSETQRNKGNFPGRFSGRQFSNSRSEMNVSTLELGDSALYLCASSFVGGGDTQYFGPGTRLTVL.

This clonotype was detected ten times or more. The chain recombines TRBV7-9 with TRBJ2-1; D not resolved. Deletions cut 6 bases from V and 3 bases from J, with 12 bases between. Germline CDR1 is SEHNR and CDR2 is FQNEAQ (reference sequence). The CDR3 runs to 14 residues. The CDR3 DNA is TGTGCCAGCAGTCCGTTGTCCGACTACAATGAGCAGTTCTTC. This codes for CASSPLSDYNEQFF. Full variable domain (missing parts from reference TRBV7-9 and TRBJ2-1): DTGVSQNPRHKITKRGQNVTFRCDPISEHNRLYWYRQTLGQGPEFLTYFQNEAQLEKSRLLSDRFSAERPKGSFSTLEIQRTEQGDSAMYLCASSPLSDYNEQFFGPGTRLTVL.

Points on this clonotype: One end of the junction does not line up with germline, which may come from a read error. The rearrangement links TRBV20-1 to TRBJ1-1; 7 nucleotides match TRBD1. The germline V gene has CDR1 DFQATT and CDR2 SNEGSKA (reference sequence). The CDR3 has 13 amino acids. The CDR3: CSAGDVQGGRAFF. The DNA of the CDR3 is TGCAGTGCTGGAGATGTGCAGGGGGGTAGAGCTTTCTTT.

V and J are TRBV12-3 or TRBV12-4 and TRBJ1-2; D gene unclear. The germline V and J ends were trimmed by 4 bases and 8 bases, with 11 bases remaining between them. The CDR3 spans 12 residues. As DNA, the CDR3 is TGTGCCAGCAGTTGGCAGGTGGAAGGCTACACCTTC. Its protein product is CASSWQVEGYTF.

The sample holds many counts of this clonotype. The chain joins TRBV6-5 to TRBJ2-7; 8 bases map to TRBD1. Germline values: CDR1 MNHEY, CDR2 SVGAGI. The V and J ends lost 2 bases and 3 bases, in that order; junction bases with no gene match: 3. The CDR3 is made up of 14 amino acids. This CDR3 is CASSYATGDYEQYF. The DNA of the CDR3 is TGTGCCAGCAGTTACGCGACAGGGGACTACGAGCAGTACTTC.

The rearrangement uses TRBV29-1 and TRBJ2-5; D remains ambiguous. Trimming took off 5 bases at V and 5 bases at J, with 9 bases between the two ends. The length of the CDR3 is 11 residues. Per the germline V gene, CDR1 is SQVTM and CDR2 is ANQGSEA. The CDR3 DNA follows: TGCAGCGTTCTACAGAAGGAGACCCAGTACTTC. Its translation: CSVLQKETQYF.

In this sample, this clonotype turned up many times. The rearrangement uses TRBV6-2 or TRBV6-3 and TRBJ2-7; no clear D. V was shortened by 6 bases and J by 0 bases, with 6 bases between the two germline ends. CDR1 MNHEY and CDR2 SVGEGT come from the germline V gene. CDR3 size: 12 residues. CDR3 nucleotides: TGTGCCAGCAGCGGCAGCTCCTACGAGCAGTACTTC. It codes for CASSGSSYEQYF.

Concerning this clonotype: A much more abundant neighbour one base away suggests this may be a read error. V usage is TRBV28 and J usage is TRBJ2-5, with TRBD2 as a possible D gene (5 bases). The CDR3 has 12 residues. V was clipped by 8 bases and J by 11 bases, with 18 bases between them. The germline CDR1 and CDR2 sequences are MDHEN and SYDVKM. The CDR3 sequence is CASDNLAGEQYF. CDR3 sequence (DNA): TGTGCCAGCGACAACCTAGCCGGTGAGCAGTACTTC.

This clonotype was recorded once. An end of the junction does not agree with germline; a read error may underlie this. V is TRBV6-2 or TRBV6-3 and J is TRBJ2-7; D may match TRBD1 or TRBD2 (5 bases each). The CDR3 consists of 15 residues. CDR1 is MNHEY and CDR2 is SVGEGT in the germline V gene. The CDR3 sequence is CASRGPERGLNERYF. The CDR3 DNA sequence: TGTGCCAGCAGGGGACCTGAAAGGGGTCTCAATGAGCGGTACTTC.

The sample holds a few counts of this clonotype. The chain employs TRBV5-1 and TRBJ1-5, with 10 bases fitting TRBD1. Germline values: CDR1 SGHRS, CDR2 YFSETQ. The CDR3 length is 16 residues. V shed 3 bases and J 3 bases; nucleotides not matched to a gene: 6. The CDR3 coding sequence is TGCGCCAGCAGCTGGGGGGACAGGGGAGTCAATCAGCCCCAGCATTTT. As protein: CASSWGDRGVNQPQHF.

This clonotype was found many times. CDR3 in DNA: TGTGCCATCAGTGGACAGGCAGGGATTAACGAGCAGTACTTC. Its protein product is CAISGQAGINEQYF. V is TRBV10-3 and J is TRBJ2-7; TRBD1 might be the D (6 bases). This CDR3 has 14 amino acids. V lost 4 bases and J lost 5, with 15 bases in between. The V gene's germline CDR1 is ENHRY and CDR2 SYGVKD.